This TCR beta chain was recovered during a study of T-cell reconstitution after alpha-beta-depleted transplantation in children. General study points: Several hundred expanded graft clones reportedly were the source of alpha-beta T cells about two months after transplant.

Unique molecular identifiers were used to barcode this TCRbeta library. TCRdb reprocessed the PCR reads with MiXCR, giving one entry per CDR3 protein. This table holds about 830,000 distinct CDR3 sequences, 15% to 20% found once. This CDR3 spans 14 amino acids. This clonotype has only a few counts. Its cognate antigen is unknown. This chain uses TRBV21-1 with TRBJ2-1; the DNA was not used to check the table's D call, TRBD1. TRBV21-1 is a pseudogene. The receptor was derived from a male patient under 18 who had a stem cell transplant for acute lymphoblastic leukemia, so the T cells may come from the graft donor. The sequences come from PBMCs, mostly from graft donor cells, collected 360 days after TCRalphabeta/CD19-depleted stem cell transplant. CDR3 amino acids: CASSKAWGYRQQFF. The DNA of the CDR3 is TGTGCCAGCAGCAAAGCGTGGGGCTATAGGCAGCAGTTCTTC.